This TCR beta chain appears in the sequencing data of a study of blood T cell repertoires in COVID-19. About the research overall: Material from acute and convalescent COVID-19 was sourced from the United States, Italy and Spain.

The CDR3 has 14 amino acids. Germline assignment: CDR1 LNHNV and CDR2 YYDKDF (reference sequence). V shed 11 bases and J shed 5 bases, with 18 bases lying between them. In the study's own analysis: Reference gene primer amplification gave estimated nucleated cell counts. TCRdb keeps only in-frame clones here, not all; method: immunoSEQ multiplex PCR. The DNA was the basis for D and trimming; V, J and clone size are from that table. Counted here are 15,000 to 20,000 clones, 85% to 95% occurring once; the ten biggest clones make up around 6%. The sequenced sample consisted of peripheral blood. The receptor was isolated from a human donor in a cohort sampled during active COVID-19. The chain recombines TRBV15 with TRBJ2-2; D ambiguous. The CDR3 region is CAVQHRSGTGELFF. As DNA, the CDR3 is TGTGCCGTACAGCACAGAAGTGGAACCGGGGAGCTGTTTTTT.